This TCR beta chain was captured by sequencing in a study of memory CD4+ T cells and cytomegalovirus serostatus. The overall study: Of the healthy Belgian adults, fewer than 10 were CMV seropositive and 20 to 30 seronegative.

Single viable CD3+CD4+CD8-CD45RO+ cells were sorted as the memory CD4+ T cells. The germline V and J ends were trimmed by 4 bases and 5 bases, with 8 bases remaining between them. There are 13 residues in the CDR3. Germline V gene sequence: CDR1 MDHEN, CDR2 SYDVKM. Generated by immunoSEQ multiplex PCR, the TCRdb table keeps only in-frame clones and is missing some. This repertoire shows 27,000 or so clones, about three quarters found once; its top ten account for around 1%. The chain couples TRBV28 to TRBJ2-2, with no clear D. Sequenced input: memory CD4+ T cells from blood. This receptor was identified in an adult in good health and CMV-seronegative. The CDR3 sequence: CASSSPPTGELFF. The CDR3 bases are TGTGCCAGCAGTTCCCCACCGACCGGGGAGCTGTTTTTT.